Listed below are T cell receptor beta chains from one sample, sequenced in a study of cytomegalovirus exposure and HLA in healthy donors. Using immunoSEQ multiplex PCR, the repertoire was profiled, and TCRdb retains in-frame clones only, with some absent. This table holds around 300,000 clones, about 85% found once. The material sequenced was PBMCs. These TCRs come from a woman aged 30 to 39 in good health and CMV-seropositive. Each CDR3 is given with its conserved first and last residue. D genes are given only for firm matches. Not every row has a clone size; where given, it reads once, few, many or a size class.

d_gene,abundance,v_gene,len,j_gene,CDR3nt,CDR3aa
-,-,TRBV29-1,15,TRBJ1-1,TGCAGCGTTAGGAAAAGCAGGGGCCTAAACACTGAAGCTTTCTTT,CSVRKSRGLNTEAFF
-,-,TRBV20-1,10,TRBJ1-1,TGCAGTGTCCCGGACACTGAAGCTTTCTTT,CSVPDTEAFF
TRBD2,-,TRBV18,21,TRBJ2-2,TGTGCCAGCTCGCTAATCAGGGGGTTCGTGACTAGCGGGACGAACGCCGGGGAGCTGTTTTTT,CASSLIRGFVTSGTNAGELFF
TRBD1,-,TRBV4-1,14,TRBJ2-2,TGCGCCAGCAGCCATGGACAGGAAACCGGGGAGCTGTTTTTT,CASSHGQETGELFF
-,-,TRBV5-1,15,TRBJ2-3,TGCGCCAGCAGCTTGGGTACGGTACCGGCAGATACGCAGTATTTT,CASSLGTVPADTQYF
-,few,TRBV5-1,11,TRBJ1-2,TGCGCCAGCGGGAAGGGCTCTGGCTACACCTTC,CASGKGSGYTF
-,few,TRBV10-3,11,TRBJ2-3,TGTGCCATCAGTGATCCAGATACGCAGTATTTT,CAISDPDTQYF
-,-,TRBV7-2,14,TRBJ2-2,TGTGCCAGCAGCTTAGCTCTTGGTCCCGGGGAGCTGTTTTTT,CASSLALGPGELFF
TRBD2,-,TRBV4-2,16,TRBJ2-7,TGTGCCAGCAGCCACGGCGGGGCTAGCGGAGCCTACGAGCAGTACTTC,CASSHGGASGAYEQYF
TRBD2,-,TRBV7-2,15,TRBJ2-1,TGTGCCAGCAGCAAGGGGCCTAGCGGAAACAATGAGCAGTTCTTC,CASSKGPSGNNEQFF
-,-,TRBV5-6,14,TRBJ1-5,TGTGCCAGCAGTTATAACAGGGTTCCTCAGCCCCAGCATTTT,CASSYNRVPQPQHF
-,-,TRBV18,15,TRBJ2-3,TGTGCCAGCTCACCTTTTGAGGGAGGAACAGATACGCAGTATTTT,CASSPFEGGTDTQYF
TRBD1,-,TRBV2,14,TRBJ1-1,TGTGCCAGCAGTCCAGGCAGGGGGCCCGCTGAAGCTTTCTTT,CASSPGRGPAEAFF
-,-,TRBV20-1,11,TRBJ2-1,TGCAGTGCTAAGACCGACAATGAGCAGTTCTTC,CSAKTDNEQFF
TRBD2,-,TRBV5-4,15,TRBJ2-7,TGTGCCAGCAGCTTGGGGCAGGGCGGGGGATACGAGCAGTACTTC,CASSLGQGGGYEQYF
TRBD2,-,TRBV7-2,15,TRBJ2-1,TGTGCCAGCAGCTTCACTAGCGGAAGCTACAATGAGCAGTTCTTC,CASSFTSGSYNEQFF
-,once,TRBV29-1,13,TRBJ2-2,TGCAGCGCCCGACTGGGGAGTGCCGGGGAGCTGTTTTTT,CSARLGSAGELFF
TRBD1,-,TRBV7-2,14,TRBJ1-2,TGTGCCAGCAGCTTGACAGGGGTAAACTATGGCTACACCTTC,CASSLTGVNYGYTF
-,-,TRBV9,14,TRBJ1-2,TGTGCCAGCAGCGTAGACAGGGAAGGGTATGGCTACACCTTC,CASSVDREGYGYTF
TRBD1,-,TRBV7-6,18,TRBJ2-5,TGTGCCAGCAGCTTTGGCAGGGGGTATCCTATAGACCAAGAGACCCAGTACTTC,CASSFGRGYPIDQETQYF
TRBD1,-,TRBV9,12,TRBJ2-7,TGTGCCAGCGGGACAGGGGGGAGGGAGCAGTACTTC,CASGTGGREQYF
TRBD2,-,TRBV27,15,TRBJ2-7,TGTGCCAGCAGTCCGACTAGCGGGAGGGGAGGCGAGCAGTACTTC,CASSPTSGRGGEQYF
-,-,TRBV13,11,TRBJ1-2,TGTGCCAGCAGCTTATTGAATGGCTACACCTTC,CASSLLNGYTF
-,-,TRBV5-1,13,TRBJ2-1,TGCGCCAGCAGCTTGGACGGGTACAATGAGCAGTTCTTC,CASSLDGYNEQFF
-,-,TRBV27,17,TRBJ2-1,TGTGCCAGCAGTTTAAGGCGTCCGGGGGAGGCCTACAATGAGCAGTTCTTC,CASSLRRPGEAYNEQFF
-,-,TRBV20-1,10,TRBJ2-7,TGCAGTGTCTATTCCTACGAGCAGTACTTC,CSVYSYEQYF
-,-,TRBV30,15,TRBJ2-7,TGTGCCTGGAACAAGTACCCAGAGCCCTCCTACGAGCAGTACTTC,CAWNKYPEPSYEQYF
TRBD2,once,TRBV19,15,TRBJ2-1,TGTGCCAGTAGTCTAAAGCGGGGGGCCGACAATGAGCAGTTCTTC,CASSLKRGADNEQFF
-,-,TRBV6-1,13,TRBJ2-3,TGTGCCAGCGGTCGGACCGTGGCAGATACGCAGTATTTT,CASGRTVADTQYF
-,-,TRBV27,15,TRBJ2-3,TGTGCCAGCAGTTTAGAGAGCTGGACCACAGATACGCAGTATTTT,CASSLESWTTDTQYF
-,-,TRBV28,14,TRBJ2-2,TGTGCCAGCAGTTCGGCCGGGGGAGCCGGGGAGCTGTTTTTT,CASSSAGGAGELFF
-,-,TRBV6-5,16,TRBJ2-2,TGTGCCAGCAGTTATCGCCGGTTCGACCACACCGGGGAGCTGTTTTTT,CASSYRRFDHTGELFF
TRBD1,-,TRBV9,14,TRBJ1-2,TGTGCCAGCAGCGAGCTGGCAGGGGGAGGAGGCTACACCTTC,CASSELAGGGGYTF
-,-,TRBV7-6,14,TRBJ1-1,TGTGCCAGCAGCCCCGCCGACGAGGCCGTCGACTCTTTCTTT,CASSPADEAVDSFF
-,-,TRBV30,17,TRBJ1-2,TGTGCCTGGAGTGTGGGGTTCGCCGGGGGAAGGGGCGATGGCTACACCTTC,CAWSVGFAGGRGDGYTF
-,-,TRBV5-6,15,TRBJ2-5,TGTGCCAGCAGCCGGGCGCAGGGGTGGAAAGAGACCCAGTACTTC,CASSRAQGWKETQYF
-,few,TRBV7-9,14,TRBJ1-2,TGTGCCAGCAGCTTGGGGAGAGGGGACTATGGCTACACCTTC,CASSLGRGDYGYTF
-,-,TRBV28,15,TRBJ2-7,TGTGCCAGCAGTATCTCCGGGACAAGTCCCTACGAGCAGTACTTC,CASSISGTSPYEQYF
-,once,TRBV14,18,TRBJ2-1,TGTGCCAGCAGCCAAGCCGGGACTCCTGGGCATTCATTGGGTGAGCAGTTCTTC,CASSQAGTPGHSLGEQFF
-,-,TRBV5-1,13,TRBJ2-7,TGCGCCAGCAGCTTGGATCAGTCCTACGAGCAGTACTTC,CASSLDQSYEQYF
-,-,TRBV9,15,TRBJ2-1,TGTGCCAGCAGCGAGTGGACGGCGTCCTACAATGAGCAGTTCTTC,CASSEWTASYNEQFF
TRBD2,once,TRBV9,14,TRBJ2-5,TGTGCCAGCACGGGGGGGACTAGCCGAGAGACCCAGTACTTC,CASTGGTSRETQYF
TRBD1,once,TRBV10-3,13,TRBJ1-1,TGTGCCACCAAGGACAGGGGAGAAACTGAAGCTTTCTTT,CATKDRGETEAFF
TRBD1,-,TRBV30,14,TRBJ2-7,TGTGCCTGGAGTCCCGGGACAGGCCTCTACGAGCAGTACTTC,CAWSPGTGLYEQYF
-,-,TRBV29-1,12,TRBJ2-7,TGCAGCGTTGAGAGTATCTCCTACGAGCAGTACTTC,CSVESISYEQYF
TRBD2,-,TRBV9,17,TRBJ2-1,TGTGCCAGCAGCGTAGTGGCTAGCGGGGGGGCCTACAATGAGCAGTTCTTC,CASSVVASGGAYNEQFF
TRBD1,few,TRBV2,17,TRBJ1-6,TGTGCCAGCACCCATCCAGTGGGGACAGGGAATAATTCACCCCTCCACTTT,CASTHPVGTGNNSPLHF
-,-,TRBV11-2,11,TRBJ2-2,TGTGCCAGCAGTGATAGCGGGGAGCTGTTTTTT,CASSDSGELFF
-,-,TRBV4-3,16,TRBJ2-1,TGCGCCAGCAGCCAAGAGGCTTTCCCGGGTGGTAATGAGCAGTTCTTC,CASSQEAFPGGNEQFF
-,-,TRBV6-1,14,TRBJ1-4,TGTGCCAGCACTCGACGGCTTAACAATGAAAAACTGTTTTTT,CASTRRLNNEKLFF
-,once,TRBV14,11,TRBJ2-2,TGTGCCAGCAGCCAAGAAGGGGAGCTGTTTTTT,CASSQEGELFF
TRBD1,few,TRBV4-1,14,TRBJ1-6,TGCGCCAGCAGCCAAGCACAGGGGAATTCACCCCTCCACTTT,CASSQAQGNSPLHF
-,-,TRBV7-3,15,TRBJ1-2,TGTGCCAGCAGCCCCTCGCGGGTGGGACGCTATGGCTACACCTTC,CASSPSRVGRYGYTF
TRBD2,once,TRBV5-6,15,TRBJ2-7,TGTGCCAGCAGCCGGACTAGCGGGAGACCCTACGAGCAGTACTTC,CASSRTSGRPYEQYF
-,-,TRBV2,13,TRBJ2-1,TGTGCCAGCAGGGACGGATTGGGCAATGAGCAGTTCTTC,CASRDGLGNEQFF
TRBD1,-,TRBV28,15,TRBJ1-1,TGTGCCAGCAGTGTACCGGGACAGGGGTTCACTGAAGCTTTCTTT,CASSVPGQGFTEAFF
-,-,TRBV9,13,TRBJ1-6,TGTGCCAGCAGCGTGACCGGCAATTCACCCCTCCACTTT,CASSVTGNSPLHF
TRBD2,-,TRBV30,13,TRBJ2-1,TGTGCCTGGAGCCCGGGACTAACGGATGAGCAGTTCTTC,CAWSPGLTDEQFF